The 26 T cell receptor beta chains below all came from one sample that was sequenced in a study of cytomegalovirus exposure and HLA in healthy donors. Amplification used 60 Vbeta primers and 13 Jbeta primers. Clones were read by immunoSEQ multiplex PCR, and TCRdb kept only the in-frame ones, dropping some. The repertoire includes around 200,000 clones, around two thirds of them detected once, and 2.5% to 3% sits in the top ten. The sample comprised PBMCs. These receptors originate from a man aged 40-49 years in good health and CMV-seronegative.

This chain uses TRBV28 with TRBJ2-6, with 9 bases aligning to TRBD1. Germline CDR1 reads MDHEN; CDR2 reads SYDVKM. The V segment lost 6 bases and the J segment 3 bases; nucleotides outside the gene matches: 3. The CDR3 spans 15 residues. The CDR3 coding sequence is TGTGCCAGCAGCCGGACAGGGGTTGGGGCCAACGTCCTGACTTTC. It translates to CASSRTGVGANVLTF.

This clone was counted between two and nine times. This rearrangement joins TRBV6-5 to TRBJ1-2; 7 bases align to TRBD1. The V segment lost 0 bases and the J segment 4 bases; nucleotides outside the gene matches: 5. This CDR3 spans 15 amino acids. Looked up from germline, CDR1 is MNHEY and CDR2 is SVGAGI. The CDR3 reads CASSYSGRGAYGYTF. The CDR3 DNA sequence: TGTGCCAGCAGTTACTCCGGCAGGGGGGCCTATGGCTACACCTTC.

The chain employs TRBV19 and TRBJ1-5; D gene uncertain. The CDR3 has 12 amino acids. V gave up 7 bases and J gave up 3 bases, with 7 bases separating them. CDR1 LNHDA and CDR2 SQIVND come from the germline V gene (reference sequence). This CDR3 reads CASNRYNQPQHF. CDR3 sequence (DNA): TGTGCCAGTAATCGTTACAATCAGCCCCAGCATTTT.

This clone was seen more than once but under ten times. The gene calls are TRBV29-1 and TRBJ2-7; weak D call: TRBD2 (5 bases). The CDR3 totals 13 residues. Germline CDR1 SQVTM, CDR2 ANQGSEA. The germline V and J ends were trimmed by 4 bases and 2 bases, with 12 bases remaining between them. The CDR3 DNA reads as TGCAGCGTTGCTAGCTTTGGGCCCTACGAGCAGTACTTC. Translated: CSVASFGPYEQYF.

This chain uses TRBV11-3 with TRBJ2-2, with D possibly TRBD2 on 5 matching bases. V was cut by 4 bases and J by 6 bases, with 9 bases left in between. The CDR3 runs 13 residues. CDR1 is SGHNT, CDR2 YENEEA, per germline. As DNA, the CDR3 is TGTGCCAGCAGCTCCGGGGAAGCCGGGGAGCTGTTTTTT. Protein sequence: CASSSGEAGELFF.

J is TRBJ2-1 and V is TRBV10-3, with D hard to call. V lost 3 bases and J lost 0, with 12 bases in between. Germline-derived CDR1 and CDR2 are ENHRY and SYGVKD. The CDR3 covers 16 residues. The DNA for the CDR3 is TGTGCCATCAGTGATACTACTTGGAGCTCCTACAATGAGCAGTTCTTC. It encodes CAISDTTWSSYNEQFF.

The chain uses TRBV28 and TRBJ1-4; weak D call: TRBD1 (5 bases). Per the germline V gene, CDR1 is MDHEN and CDR2 is SYDVKM. The CDR3 extends over 15 amino acids. Between the trimmed V and J ends, which lost 2 bases and 2 bases, there was a span of 9 bases. CDR3 DNA sequence: TGTGCCAGCAGTTTAGGGGGGGTCACTAATGAAAAACTGTTTTTT. Residues: CASSLGGVTNEKLFF.

This clone was seen a few times. The chain couples TRBV11-3 to TRBJ2-1, with 8 bases matching TRBD1. Per the germline V gene, CDR1 is SGHNT and CDR2 is YENEEA. The V and J ends lost 3 bases and 2 bases, in that order; junction bases with no gene match: 3. This CDR3 spans 15 amino acids. CDR3 nucleotides: TGTGCCAGCAGCTTGCGGACAGGGACCTACAATGAGCAGTTCTTC. Amino acid sequence: CASSLRTGTYNEQFF.

This clone was counted only a few times. The chain uses TRBV5-1 and TRBJ1-1; 8 nucleotides line up with TRBD1. This CDR3 spans 14 amino acids. Germline V gene data show CDR1 as SGHRS and CDR2 as YFSETQ. The trim removed 4 bases at V and 5 bases at J, leaving 7 bases unmatched. The CDR3: CASSQGQGKTEAFF. CDR3 bases: TGCGCCAGCAGCCAAGGACAGGGTAAGACTGAAGCTTTCTTT. Variable domain in full (rest from reference TRBV5-1 and TRBJ1-1): KAGVTQTPRYLIKTRGQQVTLSCSPISGHRSVSWYQQTPGQGLQFLFEYFSETQRNKGNFPGRFSGRQFSNSRSEMNVSTLELGDSALYLCASSQGQGKTEAFFGQGTRLTVV.

The rearrangement joins TRBV6-1 to TRBJ2-1, with TRBD2 as a possible D gene (7 bases). Germline V CDR1 and CDR2: MNHNS, SASEGT. There are 16 residues in the CDR3. Trimming cost V 3 bases and J 5 bases, with 17 bases left between them. For the CDR3, the DNA is TGTGCCAGCAGTGACAGCGGGGTCAGGGGTCACAATGAGCAGTTCTTC. It specifies CASSDSGVRGHNEQFF.

The genes are TRBV7-9 and TRBJ1-1, with a possible D match to TRBD1 (5 bases). This CDR3 comprises 14 residues. Germline lookup yields CDR1 SEHNR and CDR2 FQNEAQ (reference sequence). Trimming removed 4 bases from V and 2 bases from J, with 11 bases in between. The CDR3 reads CASSSRGVNTEAFF. The CDR3 DNA sequence: TGTGCCAGCAGCTCCCGGGGGGTCAACACTGAAGCTTTCTTT.

To note about this clone: Mismatch with germline at one junction end may stem from a read error. The chain's CDR3 is CASSPLQGETQYF. Written as DNA, the CDR3 is TGTGCTAGCAGCCCTCTACAGGGAGAGACCCAGTACTTC. V gene TRBV7-7 combines with J gene TRBJ2-5; D is possibly TRBD1 (6 bases). The CDR3 contains 13 residues. Germline V lookup: CDR1 SSHAT, CDR2 FNYEAQ (reference sequence).

The rearrangement uses TRBV4-2 and TRBJ1-3, with 8 bases fitting TRBD1. Trimming cost V 0 bases and J 2 bases; bases outside gene matches: 0. The CDR3 runs to 15 residues. Per the germline V gene, CDR1 is LGHNA and CDR2 is YNFKEQ. The CDR3: CASSQDRGPGNTIYF. CDR3 in DNA: TGTGCCAGCAGCCAAGACAGGGGGCCTGGAAACACCATATATTTT.

There are a few counts of this clone. J is TRBJ2-5 and V is TRBV5-1; D remains unclear. The CDR3 is made up of 12 amino acids. V was cut by 1 base and J by 7 bases, with 8 bases left in between. CDR1 is SGHRS, CDR2 YFSETQ, per germline. Here the CDR3 DNA reads TGCGCCAGCAGCTTGACTAAATCGACCCAGTACTTC. Protein product: CASSLTKSTQYF.

The rearrangement uses TRBV7-9 and TRBJ2-1; TRBD2 might be the D (6 bases). The ends were cut back, 2 bases at V and 8 bases at J, with 13 bases in the middle. This CDR3 region has 14 residues. The V gene's germline CDR1 is SEHNR and CDR2 FQNEAQ (reference sequence). The CDR3 loop is CASSLLEGRDEQFF. The CDR3, as DNA: TGTGCCAGCAGCTTATTGGAGGGACGAGATGAGCAGTTCTTC.

There are a few counts of this clone. V usage is TRBV5-6 and J usage is TRBJ2-1, with 8 nucleotides matching TRBD2. This CDR3 spans 14 amino acids. Germline V gene sequence: CDR1 SGHDT, CDR2 YYEEEE. V shed 3 bases, J shed 4 bases, and the junction held 3 bases outside the gene matches. CDR3 nucleotide sequence: TGTGCCAGCAGCTCGGGACTAGTTTACAATGAGCAGTTCTTC. This translates into CASSSGLVYNEQFF.

The chain has TRBV6-5 and TRBJ2-3; D may be TRBD2 (5 bases). The V end lost 2 bases, the J end lost 4 bases, and 13 bases lay between the germline ends. The CDR3 contains 15 residues. CDR1 is MNHEY, CDR2 SVGAGI, per germline. The CDR3 DNA reads as TGTGCCAGCAGTTACGTCTATACTAGGCCAGATACGCAGTATTTT. Translating gives CASSYVYTRPDTQYF.

The rearrangement joins TRBV19 to TRBJ2-5, with D tentatively TRBD2 (6 bases). Trimming shortened V by 1 base and J by 4 bases, and 13 bases separated the two germline ends. CDR3 length: 15 amino acids. Germline loops: CDR1 LNHDA, CDR2 SQIVND (reference sequence). The CDR3 spells CASSIALAPRETQYF. CDR3 nucleotide sequence: TGTGCCAGTAGTATAGCACTAGCCCCTCGAGAGACCCAGTACTTC.

A few counts support this clone. The chain is built from TRBV5-6 and TRBJ2-1; 10 bases agree with TRBD2. This CDR3 region has 14 residues. The germline V gene encodes CDR1 SGHDT and CDR2 YYEEEE. Trimming removed 3 bases from V and 7 bases from J; junction bases left unmatched: 4. In nucleotides, the CDR3 is TGTGCCAGCAGCTACCGGACTAGCGGAAATGAGCAGTTCTTC. It is translated as CASSYRTSGNEQFF.

This clone showed up just once. The V and J genes are TRBV12-5 and TRBJ2-1; TRBD2 aligns across 7 bases. The CDR3 has 15 residues. The V and J ends lost 0 bases and 6 bases, in that order; junction bases with no gene match: 5. Per the germline V gene, CDR1 is LGHNT and CDR2 is FRNRAP. The CDR3 sequence is CASGLVERGGNEQFF. CDR3 in DNA: TGTGCTAGTGGTTTGGTGGAGCGGGGTGGCAATGAGCAGTTCTTC.

The rearrangement joins TRBV2 to TRBJ1-5; 10 bases are shared with TRBD1. The germline gives CDR1 SNHLY, CDR2 FYNNEI. This CDR3 region has 15 residues. V lost 4 bases, J lost 2 bases, and 2 bases stayed unmatched. CDR3 loop: CASSGQGAGNQPQHF. CDR3 DNA: TGTGCCAGCAGTGGACAGGGGGCAGGCAATCAGCCCCAGCATTTT.

This clone appeared a few times. The chain employs TRBV15 and TRBJ1-6, with 7 positions matching TRBD1. The CDR3 contains 16 residues. In germline, CDR1 is LNHNV, CDR2 YYDKDF (reference sequence). With 1 base clipped from V and 5 bases from J, the junction kept 5 bases outside the gene matches. The CDR3: CATSRGAGTDNSPLHF. The CDR3 DNA sequence: TGTGCCACCAGCAGAGGTGCCGGGACAGATAATTCACCCCTCCACTTT.

The chain links TRBV30 to TRBJ2-2, with TRBD2 identical over 13 bases. V trimming: 4 bases; J trimming: 1 base; junction bases outside the gene matches: 12. CDR1 is GTSNPN and CDR2 is SVGIG in the germline V gene (reference sequence). CDR3 length equals 19 residues. In DNA, the CDR3 is TGTGCCTGGATCGGACTAACTAGCGGGGGGGGAAAGAACACCGGGGAGCTGTTTTTT. It is translated as CAWIGLTSGGGKNTGELFF.

The rearrangement uses TRBV5-4 and TRBJ1-6, with D possibly being TRBD1 (6 bases). Germline V gene lookup returns CDR1 SGHNT and CDR2 YYREEE (reference sequence). The CDR3 is 14 amino acids. The V and J ends lost 4 bases and 5 bases respectively, with 10 bases between them. The CDR3 is CASSPRTDNSPLHF. CDR3 in DNA: TGTGCCAGCAGCCCCCGGACAGATAATTCACCCCTCCACTTT.

The V call is TRBV10-3, the J call TRBJ2-3; TRBD1 aligns across 8 bases. The J segment lost 6 bases and the V segment lost 11 bases, leaving 13 bases of the junction unmatched. The CDR3 is 14 amino acids. Germline V gene sequence: CDR1 ENHRY, CDR2 SYGVKD. CDR3 in DNA: TGTGCCGTCGAAGGAGCAGGGGGCGGGGATACGCAGTATTTT. This codes for CAVEGAGGGDTQYF.

The rearrangement links TRBV27 to TRBJ2-1; perhaps TRBD1 as D (6 bases). This CDR3 is built from 14 residues. The germline CDR1 and CDR2 sequences are MNHEY and SMNVEV (reference sequence). Trimming left V 5 bases short and J 2 bases short, with 10 bases between. The CDR3 DNA reads as TGTGCCAGCAGTAACAGGGTGCCCTACAATGAGCAGTTCTTC. Residues: CASSNRVPYNEQFF.